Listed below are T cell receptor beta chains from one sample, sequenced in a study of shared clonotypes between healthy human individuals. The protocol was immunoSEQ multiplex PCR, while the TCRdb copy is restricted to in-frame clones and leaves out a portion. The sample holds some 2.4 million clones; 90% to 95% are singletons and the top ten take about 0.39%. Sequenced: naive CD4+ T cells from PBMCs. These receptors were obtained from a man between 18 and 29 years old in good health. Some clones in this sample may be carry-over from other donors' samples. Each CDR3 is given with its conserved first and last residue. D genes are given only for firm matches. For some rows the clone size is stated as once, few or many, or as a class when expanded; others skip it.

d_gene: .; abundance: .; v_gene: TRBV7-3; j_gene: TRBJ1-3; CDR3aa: CASSGTGYSGNTIYF; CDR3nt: TGTGCCAGCAGCGGAACAGGGTACTCTGGAAACACCATATATTTT
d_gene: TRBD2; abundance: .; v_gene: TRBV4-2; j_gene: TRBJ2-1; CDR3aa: CASSHSLAGGPYNEQFF; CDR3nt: TGTGCCAGCAGCCACTCCCTGGCGGGAGGTCCCTACAATGAGCAGTTCTTC
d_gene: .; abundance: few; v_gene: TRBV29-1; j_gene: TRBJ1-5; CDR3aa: CSVVPRGQPQHF; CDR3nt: TGCAGCGTTGTCCCTCGAGGTCAGCCCCAGCATTTT
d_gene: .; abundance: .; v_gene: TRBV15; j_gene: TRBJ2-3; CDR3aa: CATLDNLSTDTQYF; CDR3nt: TGTGCCACCTTGGACAATCTCTCCACAGATACGCAGTATTTT
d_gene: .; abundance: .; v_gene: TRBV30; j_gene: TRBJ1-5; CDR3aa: CAWESPGRDQPQHF; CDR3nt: TGTGCCTGGGAGAGCCCGGGCCGGGATCAGCCCCAGCATTTT
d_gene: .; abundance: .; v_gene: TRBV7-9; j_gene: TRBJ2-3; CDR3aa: CASSLGPSEQYF; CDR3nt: TGTGCCAGCAGCTTAGGCCCTAGTGAGCAGTATTTT
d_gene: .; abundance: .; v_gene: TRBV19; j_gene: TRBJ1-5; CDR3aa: CASSIRDKTFSGPQHF; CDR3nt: TGTGCCAGTAGTATACGGGACAAGACCTTTTCGGGGCCCCAGCATTTT
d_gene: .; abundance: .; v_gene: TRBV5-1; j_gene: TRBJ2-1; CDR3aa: CASSLWEVGEQFF; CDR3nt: TGCGCCAGCAGCTTGTGGGAAGTCGGTGAGCAGTTCTTC
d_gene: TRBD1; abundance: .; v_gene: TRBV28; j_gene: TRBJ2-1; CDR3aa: CASISGGAQGFNEQFF; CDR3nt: TGTGCCAGCATCTCAGGGGGCGCGCAGGGATTCAATGAGCAGTTCTTC
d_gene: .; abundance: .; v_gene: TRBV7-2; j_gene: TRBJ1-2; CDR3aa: CASNEGGANYGYTF; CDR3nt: TGTGCCAGCAATGAGGGGGGAGCTAACTATGGCTACACCTTC
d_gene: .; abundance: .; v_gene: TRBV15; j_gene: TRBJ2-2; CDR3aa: CATSRDILRLAGELFF; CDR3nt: TGTGCCACCAGCAGAGATATTCTAAGGTTGGCCGGGGAGCTGTTTTTT
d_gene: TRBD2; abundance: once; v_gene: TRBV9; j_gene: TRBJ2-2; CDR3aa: CASSVDGGRALGELFF; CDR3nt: TGTGCCAGCAGCGTAGATGGCGGGAGGGCCCTCGGGGAGCTGTTTTTT
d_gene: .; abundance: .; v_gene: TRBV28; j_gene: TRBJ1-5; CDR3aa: CASRLLSSNQPQHF; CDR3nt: TGTGCCAGCCGCCTCCTTAGCTCCAATCAGCCCCAGCATTTT
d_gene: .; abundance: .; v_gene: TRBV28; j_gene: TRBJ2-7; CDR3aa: CASSSQRGEQYF; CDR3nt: TGTGCCAGCAGTTCCCAACGCGGCGAGCAGTACTTC
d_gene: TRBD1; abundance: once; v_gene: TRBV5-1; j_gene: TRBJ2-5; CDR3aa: CASSLDDREYQETQYF; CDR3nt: TGCGCCAGCAGCTTGGATGACAGGGAGTACCAAGAGACCCAGTACTTC
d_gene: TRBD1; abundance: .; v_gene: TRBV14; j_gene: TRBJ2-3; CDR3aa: CASSQGLFRGRDTQYF; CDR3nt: TGTGCCAGCAGCCAGGGTCTCTTCAGGGGGCGGGATACGCAGTATTTT
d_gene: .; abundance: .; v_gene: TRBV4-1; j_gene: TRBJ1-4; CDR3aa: CASSPPFGPNEKLFF; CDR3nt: TGCGCCAGCAGCCCACCCTTTGGGCCTAATGAAAAACTGTTTTTT
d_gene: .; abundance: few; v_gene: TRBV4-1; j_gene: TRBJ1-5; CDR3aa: CASSRTANQPQHF; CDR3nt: TGCGCCAGCAGCCGGACAGCAAATCAGCCCCAGCATTTT
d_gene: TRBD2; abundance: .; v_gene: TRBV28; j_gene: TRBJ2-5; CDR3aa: CASSTGGRPQETQYF; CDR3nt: TGTGCCAGCAGTACCGGCGGGAGGCCCCAAGAGACCCAGTACTTC
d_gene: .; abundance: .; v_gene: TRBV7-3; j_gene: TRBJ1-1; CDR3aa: CASSLTPGVAEAFF; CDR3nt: TGTGCCAGCAGCTTAACTCCTGGTGTCGCTGAAGCTTTCTTT
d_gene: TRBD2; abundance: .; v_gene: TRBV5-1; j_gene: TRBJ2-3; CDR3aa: CASSFLAGAGTDTQYF; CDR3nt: TGCGCCAGCAGCTTCTTAGCGGGAGCTGGAACAGATACGCAGTATTTT
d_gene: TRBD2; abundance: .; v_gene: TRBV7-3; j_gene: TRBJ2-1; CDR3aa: CASSLTGTSGSFTEQFF; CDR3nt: TGTGCCAGCAGCTTAACGGGAACTAGCGGGAGCTTCACTGAGCAGTTCTTC
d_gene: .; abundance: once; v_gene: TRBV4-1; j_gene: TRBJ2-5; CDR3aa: CASRRRGGLQQETQYF; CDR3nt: TGCGCCAGCAGACGACGAGGGGGGTTACAACAAGAGACCCAGTACTTC
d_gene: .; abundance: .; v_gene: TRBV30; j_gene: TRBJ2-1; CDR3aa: CAWRWWGSRVEQFF; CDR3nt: TGTGCCTGGAGATGGTGGGGCAGCCGTGTTGAGCAGTTCTTC
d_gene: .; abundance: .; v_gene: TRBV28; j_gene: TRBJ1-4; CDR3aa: CASSLVGSQSFRISREKLFF; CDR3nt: TGTGCCAGCAGTTTAGTGGGCTCTCAGTCTTTTCGTATATCACGCGAAAAACTGTTTTTT
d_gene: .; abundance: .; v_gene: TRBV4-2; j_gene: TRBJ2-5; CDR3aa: CASSQDHRESETQYF; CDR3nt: TGTGCCAGCAGCCAAGATCATAGGGAATCGGAGACCCAGTACTTC
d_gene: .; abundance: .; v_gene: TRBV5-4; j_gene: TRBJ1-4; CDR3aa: CASSFLPGEKLFF; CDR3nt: TGTGCCAGCAGCTTCCTACCGGGTGAAAAACTGTTTTTT
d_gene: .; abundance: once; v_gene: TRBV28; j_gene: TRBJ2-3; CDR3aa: CANAEQGVDTQYF; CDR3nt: TGTGCCAACGCAGAACAGGGTGTTGATACGCAGTATTTT
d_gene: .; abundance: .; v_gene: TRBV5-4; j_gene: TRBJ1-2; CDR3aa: CASRVDSYGYTF; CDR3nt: TGTGCCAGCAGGGTCGACAGTTATGGCTACACCTTC
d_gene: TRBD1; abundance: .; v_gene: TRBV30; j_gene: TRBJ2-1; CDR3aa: CAWSPKDRASYNEQFF; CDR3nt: TGTGCCTGGAGCCCTAAGGACAGGGCCTCCTACAATGAGCAGTTCTTC
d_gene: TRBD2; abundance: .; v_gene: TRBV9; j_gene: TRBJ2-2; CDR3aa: CASSAEVAGVSGELFF; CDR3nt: TGTGCCAGCAGCGCGGAGGTAGCGGGAGTGTCCGGGGAGCTGTTTTTT
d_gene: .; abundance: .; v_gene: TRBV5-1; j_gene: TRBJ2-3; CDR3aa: CASTPGDQYTQYF; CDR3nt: TGCGCCAGCACCCCGGGCGACCAGTATACGCAGTATTTT
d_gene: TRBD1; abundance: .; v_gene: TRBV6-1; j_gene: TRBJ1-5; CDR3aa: CASSEVRGHQPQHF; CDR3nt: TGTGCCAGCAGTGAGGTCAGGGGGCATCAGCCCCAGCATTTT
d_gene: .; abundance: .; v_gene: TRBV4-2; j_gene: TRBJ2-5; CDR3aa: CASSQSGREETQYF; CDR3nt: TGTGCCAGCAGCCAATCAGGCAGGGAAGAGACCCAGTACTTC
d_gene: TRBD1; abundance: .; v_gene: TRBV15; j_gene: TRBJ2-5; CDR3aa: CATTVRDRGRETQYF; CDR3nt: TGTGCCACCACCGTTCGGGACAGGGGTAGGGAGACCCAGTACTTC
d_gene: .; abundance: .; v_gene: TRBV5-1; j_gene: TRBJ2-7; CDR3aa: CASSLGQDYEQYF; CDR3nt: TGCGCCAGCAGCTTGGGACAGGACTACGAGCAGTACTTC
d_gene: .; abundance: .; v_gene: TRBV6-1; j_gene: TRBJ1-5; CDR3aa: CASSGGPNQPQHF; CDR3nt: TGTGCCAGCAGTGGGGGACCAAATCAGCCCCAGCATTTT
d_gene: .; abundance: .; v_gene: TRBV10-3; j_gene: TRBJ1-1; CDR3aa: CAISESPTANTEAFF; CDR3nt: TGTGCCATCAGTGAGTCCCCGACAGCGAACACTGAAGCTTTCTTT
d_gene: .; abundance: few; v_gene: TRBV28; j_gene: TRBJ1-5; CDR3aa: CASSSLGSGNQPQHF; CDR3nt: TGTGCCAGCAGTTCGTTAGGTTCCGGCAATCAGCCCCAGCATTTT
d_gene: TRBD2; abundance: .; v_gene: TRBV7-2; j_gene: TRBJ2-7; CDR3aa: CASSYQRELNEQYF; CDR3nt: TGTGCCAGCAGCTATCAGCGGGAGCTCAACGAGCAGTACTTC
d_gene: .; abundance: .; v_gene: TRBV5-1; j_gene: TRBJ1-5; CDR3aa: CASSLEGDSNQPQHF; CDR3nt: TGCGCCAGCAGCTTGGAAGGGGATAGCAATCAGCCCCAGCATTTT
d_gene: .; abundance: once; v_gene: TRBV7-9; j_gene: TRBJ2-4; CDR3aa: CASSFGSAKNIQYF; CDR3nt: TGTGCCAGCAGCTTTGGGTCAGCCAAAAACATTCAGTACTTC
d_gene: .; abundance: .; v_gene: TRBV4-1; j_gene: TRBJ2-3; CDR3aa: CASSQDLRGDTQYF; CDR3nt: TGCGCCAGCAGCCAAGATCTGCGGGGAGATACGCAGTATTTT
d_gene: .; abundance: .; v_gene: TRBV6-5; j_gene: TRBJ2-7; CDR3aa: CASSPVLAGYEQYF; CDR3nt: TGTGCCAGCAGCCCGGTGTTGGCGGGATACGAGCAGTACTTC
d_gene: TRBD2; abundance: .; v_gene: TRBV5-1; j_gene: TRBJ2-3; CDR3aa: CASRPGLAGAPDTQYF; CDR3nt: TGCGCCAGCAGACCCGGACTAGCGGGAGCCCCAGATACGCAGTATTTT
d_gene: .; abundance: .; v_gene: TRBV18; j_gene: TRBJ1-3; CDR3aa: CASSAGLSGNTIYF; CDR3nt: TGTGCCAGCTCAGCGGGCCTCTCTGGAAACACCATATATTTT
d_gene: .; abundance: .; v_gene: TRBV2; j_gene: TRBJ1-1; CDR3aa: CASSDSRYVSEAFF; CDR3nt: TGTGCCAGCAGTGATAGCCGGTACGTCAGTGAAGCTTTCTTT
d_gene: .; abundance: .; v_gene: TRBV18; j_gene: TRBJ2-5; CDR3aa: CASSPRNTQETQYF; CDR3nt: TGTGCCAGCTCCCCCCGGAATACCCAAGAGACCCAGTACTTC
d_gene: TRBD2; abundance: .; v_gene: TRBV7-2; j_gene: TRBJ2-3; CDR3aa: CASSRGLAGGPITDTQYF; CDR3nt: TGTGCCAGCAGCCGCGGACTAGCGGGAGGGCCGATCACAGATACGCAGTATTTT
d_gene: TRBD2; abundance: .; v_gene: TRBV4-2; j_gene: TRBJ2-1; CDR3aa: CASSQDIAGVWNEQFF; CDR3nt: TGTGCCAGCAGCCAAGATATAGCGGGAGTTTGGAATGAGCAGTTCTTC
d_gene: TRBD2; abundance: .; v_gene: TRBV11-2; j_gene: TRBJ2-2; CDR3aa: CASSATRASGSTGELFF; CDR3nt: TGTGCCAGCAGCGCTACCAGGGCTAGCGGGAGCACCGGGGAGCTGTTTTTT
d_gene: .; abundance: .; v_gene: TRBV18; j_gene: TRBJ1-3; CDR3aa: CASSPARDTGNTIYF; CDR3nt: TGTGCCAGCTCACCGGCCAGGGATACTGGAAACACCATATATTTT
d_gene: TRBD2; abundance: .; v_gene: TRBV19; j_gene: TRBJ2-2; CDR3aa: CASNRLAGYTYTGELFF; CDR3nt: TGTGCCAGTAACCGCCTAGCGGGGTATACTTACACCGGGGAGCTGTTTTTT